Listed here are 10 T cell receptor beta chains from one sample, sequenced in a study of OX40 agonist ivuxolimab in advanced cancers. The assay was immunoSEQ multiplex PCR, and TCRdb's table has in-frame clones only and misses some. The repertoire includes about 12,000 clones, around 76% of them detected once, and about 26% sits in the top ten. The input for sequencing was CD4+ or CD8+ T cells sorted from blood, taken in a trial of the OX40 agonist ivuxolimab. The receptors derive from an adult with an advanced solid tumor such as melanoma, head and neck, liver or kidney cancer.

The chain joins TRBV19 to TRBJ1-4; D unclear. CDR3 size: 14 residues. Germline CDR1 and CDR2: LNHDA and SQIVND (reference sequence). Trimming removed 7 bases from V and 8 bases from J, with 17 bases in between. CDR3 sequence (DNA): TGTGCCAGTACAACCGCCCGAGGGAGAGAAAAACTGTTTTTT. It is translated as CASTTARGREKLFF.

The J gene is TRBJ2-5, the V gene TRBV5-1; D call uncertain. Germline values: CDR1 SGHRS, CDR2 YFSETQ. This CDR3 spans 16 amino acids. Trimming pared 4 bases from V and 2 bases from J, leaving 18 bases between. The CDR3 sequence: CASSPIPVGNQETQYF. Here the CDR3 DNA reads TGCGCCAGCAGCCCCATTCCGGTTGGGAATCAAGAGACCCAGTACTTC.

The chain employs TRBV6-5 and TRBJ1-2; the match to TRBD1 covers 9 bases. CDR1 and CDR2 (germline): MNHEY, SVGAGI. The CDR3 is 15 amino acids. V dropped 5 bases and J dropped 4; count of bases not matched to a gene: 8. CDR3 loop: CASSPRTGAVYGYTF. The CDR3, as DNA: TGTGCCAGCAGTCCTAGGACAGGGGCGGTCTATGGCTACACCTTC.

This clone has just one count. The chain employs TRBV15 and TRBJ1-5; the D is unclear. The germline V gene has CDR1 LNHNV and CDR2 YYDKDF (reference sequence). This CDR3 comprises 15 residues. Trimming pared 0 bases from V and 0 bases from J, leaving 6 bases between. CDR3 amino acids: CATSRERYSNQPQHF. Written as DNA, the CDR3 is TGTGCCACCAGCAGAGAGAGATATAGCAATCAGCCCCAGCATTTT.

This clone was counted once. The V and J genes are TRBV9 and TRBJ1-1; 10 bases fit TRBD1. CDR3 length equals 16 residues. J gave up 8 bases and V 4 bases, and 14 bases lay outside the gene matches. Germline loops: CDR1 SGDLS, CDR2 YYNGEE. The CDR3 nucleotides are TGTGCCAGCAGCCCTCCCGGGACAGGGGCGGATGGGGAAGCTTTCTTT. This translates into CASSPPGTGADGEAFF.

By share of the sample, this clone is medium-sized. The chain uses TRBV25-1 and TRBJ2-7; D gene uncertain. This CDR3 contains 10 residues. CDR1 MGHDK and CDR2 SYGVNS come from the germline V gene. With 3 bases removed from V and 6 bases from J, the gap between germline ends came to 3 bases. The CDR3 loop is CASSEGEQYV. CDR3 bases: TGTGCCAGCAGTGAGGGCGAGCAGTACGTC.

This clone was observed a few times. This rearrangement joins TRBV28 to TRBJ2-7; 7 nucleotides line up with TRBD1. Trimming took 4 bases from V and 3 from J; bases not matched to a gene: 9. CDR1 MDHEN and CDR2 SYDVKM come from the germline V gene. This CDR3 has 15 residues. CDR3 in DNA: TGTGCCAGCAGTTCCCACTCGACAGGGAGCTACGAGCAGTACTTC. This gives the protein CASSSHSTGSYEQYF.

V gene TRBV18 combines with J gene TRBJ1-1, with D tentatively TRBD1 (5 bases). V was shortened by 6 bases and J by 1 base, with 12 bases between the two germline ends. This CDR3 has 14 residues. Germline CDR1 and CDR2: KGHSH and LQKENI. The CDR3 DNA follows: TGTGCCAGCTCCCGCAATCAGGGGAACACTGAAGCTTTCTTT. Translation: CASSRNQGNTEAFF.

The V call is TRBV6-5, the J call TRBJ1-1; D gene unclear. Looked up from germline, CDR1 is MNHEY and CDR2 is SVGAGI. This CDR3 spans 14 amino acids. Trimming shortened V by 5 bases and J by 1 base, and 11 bases separated the two germline ends. CDR3 residues: CASSLLGRNTEAFF. The CDR3 coding sequence is TGTGCCAGCAGTCTCCTCGGCCGGAACACTGAAGCTTTCTTT.

The chain links TRBV9 to TRBJ1-1, with D possibly being TRBD1 (6 bases). Germline assignment: CDR1 SGDLS and CDR2 YYNGEE. The CDR3 has 18 amino acids. Trimming stripped 0 bases from V and 1 base from J, with 19 bases between. CDR3 sequence: CASSVGGGLGGGNTEAFF. The CDR3 bases are TGTGCCAGCAGCGTAGGAGGAGGGCTGGGAGGGGGGAACACTGAAGCTTTCTTT.